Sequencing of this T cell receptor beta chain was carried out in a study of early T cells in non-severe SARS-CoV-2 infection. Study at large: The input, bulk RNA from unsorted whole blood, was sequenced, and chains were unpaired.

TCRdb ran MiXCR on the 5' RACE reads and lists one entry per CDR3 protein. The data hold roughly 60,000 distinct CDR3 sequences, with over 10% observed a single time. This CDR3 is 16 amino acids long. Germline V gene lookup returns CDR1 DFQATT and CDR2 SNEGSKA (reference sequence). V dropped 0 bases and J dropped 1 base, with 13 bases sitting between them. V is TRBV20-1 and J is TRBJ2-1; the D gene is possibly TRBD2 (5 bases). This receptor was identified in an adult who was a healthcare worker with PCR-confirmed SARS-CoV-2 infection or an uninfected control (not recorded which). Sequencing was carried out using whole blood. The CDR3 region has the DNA TGCAGTGCTAGAGATCCTGCACTAGGTTCCTACAATGAGCAGTTCTTC. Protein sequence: CSARDPALGSYNEQFF.